These 17 T cell receptor beta chains were sequenced from one sample in a study of shared clonotypes between healthy human individuals. Data came from immunoSEQ multiplex PCR; TCRdb stores just in-frame clones and leaves some out. The sample records millions of clones, about 95% being singletons. Positively selected for CCR7, the CD45RO-negative cells used as naive CD8 cells excluded terminally differentiated effector memory CD45RA+ cells. The source material was naive CD8+ T cells sorted from blood. Receptors originate from a young man in good health.

The chain recombines TRBV5-1 with TRBJ2-7; either TRBD1 or TRBD2 may fit D (6 bases each). CDR3 size: 15 residues. Germline V gives CDR1 SGHRS, CDR2 YFSETQ. Trimming pared 5 bases from V and 0 bases from J, leaving 15 bases between. The chain's CDR3 is CASSFVKGGSYEQYF. The CDR3 DNA follows: TGCGCCAGCAGTTTTGTAAAGGGGGGCTCCTACGAGCAGTACTTC.

As for this clone: Other DNA sequences in the sample encode the same CDR3. The V and J genes are TRBV27 and TRBJ2-1; a possible D gene is TRBD2 (5 bases). Germline V gives CDR1 MNHEY, CDR2 SMNVEV (reference sequence). The CDR3 length is 14 residues. Trimming took off 3 bases at V and 3 bases at J, with 9 bases between the two ends. The CDR3 here is CASSFSDFYNEQFF. The CDR3, as DNA: TGTGCCAGCAGTTTCTCGGACTTCTACAATGAGCAGTTCTTC.

This rearrangement joins TRBV13 to TRBJ2-7, with D tentatively TRBD1 (8 bases). V lost 5 bases to trimming and J lost 1 base, with 18 bases between them. The CDR3 runs 16 residues. Germline assignment: CDR1 PRHDT and CDR2 FYEKMQ (reference sequence). CDR3 residues: CASSPETGGGSYEQYF. CDR3 sequence (DNA): TGTGCCAGCAGCCCAGAAACAGGGGGGGGATCCTACGAGCAGTACTTC.

The chain links TRBV14 to TRBJ2-1, with 8 bases fitting TRBD2. The CDR3 is made up of 14 amino acids. With 6 bases clipped from V and 10 bases from J, the junction kept 11 bases outside the gene matches. Per the germline V gene, CDR1 is SGHDN and CDR2 is FVKESK. CDR3 bases: TGTGCCAGCAGAGGCGGGGGGCGCTGGGAGGAGCAGTTCTTC. Translated: CASRGGGRWEEQFF.

As for this clone: This sample includes further DNA sequences coding for the same CDR3. This CDR3 reads CASSLDGGTSSYEQYF. The CDR3 DNA is TGCGCCAGCAGCTTGGACGGCGGGACTAGCTCCTACGAGCAGTACTTC. V is TRBV5-1 and J is TRBJ2-7; TRBD2 agrees at 8 bases. V trimming: 0 bases; J trimming: 0 bases; junction bases outside the gene matches: 5. This CDR3 comprises 16 residues. Germline lookup yields CDR1 SGHRS and CDR2 YFSETQ.

The J gene is TRBJ2-7, the V gene TRBV25-1; no reliable D call. V lost 1 base and J 6 bases, leaving 4 bases between the germline ends. The CDR3 consists of 11 residues. The germline CDR1 and CDR2 sequences are MGHDK and SYGVNS. CDR3 amino acids: CASSEWPEQYF. The CDR3 DNA reads TGTGCCAGCAGTGAATGGCCCGAGCAGTACTTC.

The chain carries TRBV27 and TRBJ2-1, with 10 nucleotides matching TRBD2. The CDR3 is 14 residues long. The germline CDR1 and CDR2 sequences are MNHEY and SMNVEV (reference sequence). The trim removed 6 bases at V and 4 bases at J, leaving 3 bases unmatched. The CDR3 protein is CASRGLASYNEQFF. The CDR3 DNA sequence: TGTGCCAGCAGGGGACTAGCGTCTTACAATGAGCAGTTCTTC.

V usage is TRBV2 and J usage is TRBJ2-7; possibly TRBD1 for D (5 bases). Germline V CDR1 and CDR2: SNHLY, FYNNEI. V lost 10 bases and J lost 3, with 13 bases in between. The CDR3 contains 12 residues. As DNA, the CDR3 is TGTGCCATTTGGACACCGCTCTACGAGCAGTACTTC. Its translation is CAIWTPLYEQYF.

The chain joins TRBV5-1 to TRBJ2-1; the match to TRBD1 covers 7 bases. Germline V gene sequence: CDR1 SGHRS, CDR2 YFSETQ. Trimming at V came to 4 bases and at J to 5 bases, leaving 9 bases not matched to a gene. The CDR3 has 15 amino acids. Here the CDR3 DNA reads TGCGCCAGCAGCCACTATGTTGGGACAGACAATGAGCAGTTCTTC. Amino acid sequence: CASSHYVGTDNEQFF.

The chain couples TRBV7-9 to TRBJ1-6; TRBD1 matches at 7 bases. CDR3 size: 14 residues. V was pared by 3 bases and J by 8 bases, with 4 bases of the junction left unmatched. CDR1 and CDR2 (germline): SEHNR, FQNEAQ (reference sequence). The CDR3 region is CASSFATGHSPLHF. The CDR3, as DNA: TGTGCCAGCAGCTTCGCGACAGGGCATTCACCCCTCCACTTT.

On this clone: Other DNA sequences in this specimen translate into the identical CDR3. The chain is built from TRBV27 and TRBJ2-6; no definite D call. V shed 5 bases and J shed 0 bases, with 11 bases lying between them. The length of the CDR3 is 16 residues. The germline CDR1 and CDR2 sequences are MNHEY and SMNVEV (reference sequence). The chain's CDR3 is CASSPQQVSGANVLTF. For the CDR3, the DNA is TGTGCCAGCAGTCCCCAGCAGGTCTCTGGGGCCAACGTCCTGACTTTC.

V is TRBV29-1 and J is TRBJ2-3; TRBD2 aligns across 7 bases. The J segment lost 1 base and the V segment lost 2 bases, leaving 3 bases of the junction unmatched. Germline V gene lookup returns CDR1 SQVTM and CDR2 ANQGSEA. This CDR3 spans 14 amino acids. CDR3 coding DNA: TGCAGCGTTGAACTAGCGGAGCGCACAGATACGCAGTATTTT. Amino acid sequence: CSVELAERTDTQYF.

This clone was counted a single time. This chain joins TRBV2 and TRBJ2-3, with a weak D call TRBD1 (5 bases). The V end was cut by 3 bases, the J end by 6 bases, with 16 bases between. CDR1 is SNHLY and CDR2 is FYNNEI in the germline V gene. The CDR3 contains 15 residues. The CDR3 sequence is CASSDWQGEADTQYF. CDR3 bases: TGTGCCAGCAGTGATTGGCAGGGTGAGGCCGATACGCAGTATTTT.

This chain uses TRBV12-2 with TRBJ2-3; the table's D call, TRBD2, was not checked against the DNA. TRBV12-2 is described as a pseudogene. This CDR3 contains 16 residues. CDR3 in amino acids: CASRLVPGGDTDTQYF. The CDR3 region has the DNA TGTGCAAGTCGCTTAGTTCCGGGAGGGGATACAGATACGCAGTATTTT.

The chain uses TRBV28 and TRBJ2-7; D is unresolved. CDR3 size: 13 residues. The germline V and J ends were trimmed by 5 bases and 1 base, with 9 bases remaining between them. CDR1 and CDR2 from the germline V gene are MDHEN and SYDVKM. This CDR3 reads CASSHDPSYEQYF. In nucleotides, the CDR3 is TGTGCCAGCAGTCACGACCCATCCTACGAGCAGTACTTC.

The chain joins TRBV19 to TRBJ2-2; either TRBD1 or TRBD2 may fit D (5 bases each). The CDR3 length is 16 residues. CDR1 is LNHDA, CDR2 SQIVND, per germline (reference sequence). The germline V and J ends were trimmed by 7 bases and 2 bases, with 17 bases remaining between them. The CDR3 protein is CASTYGAGSNTGELFF. The DNA for the CDR3 is TGTGCCAGTACTTATGGGGCAGGGAGTAACACCGGGGAGCTGTTTTTT.

In the case of this clone: The same CDR3 is also encoded by other DNA sequences in this sample. V and J are TRBV28 and TRBJ2-1; D is ambiguous. Trimming took 6 bases from V and 5 from J, leaving 2 bases between them. This CDR3 has 10 residues. Per germline, CDR1 MDHEN and CDR2 SYDVKM. For the CDR3, the DNA is TGTGCCAGCAGCGACAATGAGCAGTTCTTC. It codes for CASSDNEQFF.